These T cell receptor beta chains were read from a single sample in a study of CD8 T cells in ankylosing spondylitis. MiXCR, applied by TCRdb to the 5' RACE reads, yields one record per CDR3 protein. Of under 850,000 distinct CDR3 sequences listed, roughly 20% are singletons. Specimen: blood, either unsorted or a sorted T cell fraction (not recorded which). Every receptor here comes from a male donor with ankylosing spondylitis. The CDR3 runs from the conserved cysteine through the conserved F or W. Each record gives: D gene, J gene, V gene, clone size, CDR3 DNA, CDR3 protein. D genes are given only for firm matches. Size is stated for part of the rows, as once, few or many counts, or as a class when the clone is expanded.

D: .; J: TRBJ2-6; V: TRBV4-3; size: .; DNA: TGCGCCAGCAGCCAAGATTGGACAGCTGGGGCCAACGTCCTGACTTTC; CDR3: CASSQDWTAGANVLTF
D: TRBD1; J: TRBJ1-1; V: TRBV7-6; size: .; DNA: TGTGCCAGCAGCTTAGTTCCAGGGGGCGGCACTGAAGCTTTCTTT; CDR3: CASSLVPGGGTEAFF
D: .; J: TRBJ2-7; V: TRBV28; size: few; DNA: TGTGCCAGCAGAGCGGGACAGGTCCGCTACGAGCAGTACTTC; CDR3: CASRAGQVRYEQYF
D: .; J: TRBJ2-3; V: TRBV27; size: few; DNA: TGTGCCAGCAGTTACCTAGACAGGACGGGGACAGATACGCAGTATTTT; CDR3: CASSYLDRTGTDTQYF
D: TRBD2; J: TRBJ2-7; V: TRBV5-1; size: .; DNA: TGCGCCAGCAGCCTGCCGGGACTAGCGGCAACGTACGAGCAGTACTTC; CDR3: CASSLPGLAATYEQYF
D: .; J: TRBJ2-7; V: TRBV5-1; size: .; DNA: TGCGCCAGCAGCTCCCGGGACAAGATTTACGAGCAGTACTTC; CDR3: CASSSRDKIYEQYF
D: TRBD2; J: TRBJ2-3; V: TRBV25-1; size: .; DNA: TGTGCCAGCAGTGAATTGACTAGCGGGGTCTTCACAGATACGCAGTATTTT; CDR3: CASSELTSGVFTDTQYF
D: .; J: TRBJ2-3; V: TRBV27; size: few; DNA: TGTGCCAGCAGTTTAATGGGGGGCCCGTGGGATACGCAGTATTTT; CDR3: CASSLMGGPWDTQYF
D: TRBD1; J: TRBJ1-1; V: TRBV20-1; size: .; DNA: TGCAGTGCTAGGGACAGGAAGAACACTGAAGCTTTCTTT; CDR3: CSARDRKNTEAFF
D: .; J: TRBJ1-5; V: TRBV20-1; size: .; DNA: TGCAGTGCTAGGGCCACAGGGAACCAGCCCCAGCATTTT; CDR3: CSARATGNQPQHF
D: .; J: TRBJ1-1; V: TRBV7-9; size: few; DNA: TGTGCCAGCAGCTTCCGGGCCTCGATTGAAGCTTTCTTT; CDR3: CASSFRASIEAFF
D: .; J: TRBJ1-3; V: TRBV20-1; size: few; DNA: TGCAGTCCTCAGTCAGCAGGGAACGGAAACACCATATATTTT; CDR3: CSPQSAGNGNTIYF
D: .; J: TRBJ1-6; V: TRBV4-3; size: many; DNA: TGCGCCAGCAGCCAAGATTGGACAGAAAGGAATAATTCACCCCTCCACTTT; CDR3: CASSQDWTERNNSPLHF
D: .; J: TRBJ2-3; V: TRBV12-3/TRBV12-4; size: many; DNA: TGTGCCAGCAGTCTCCGACGAAGCACAGATACGCAGTATTTT; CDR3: CASSLRRSTDTQYF
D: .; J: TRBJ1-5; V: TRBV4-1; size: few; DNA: TGCGCCAGCAGCCAAGTTGAGGCCCGGGGTCAGCCCCAGCATTTT; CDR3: CASSQVEARGQPQHF
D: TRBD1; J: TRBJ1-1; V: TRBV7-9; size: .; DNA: TGTGCCAGCAGCCCACCGGGACAGGGGAGTGAAGCTTTCTTT; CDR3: CASSPPGQGSEAFF
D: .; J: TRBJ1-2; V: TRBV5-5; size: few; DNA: TGTGCCAGCAGCTTGGTGCTGGGGGGAGCTGATGGCTACACCTTC; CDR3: CASSLVLGGADGYTF
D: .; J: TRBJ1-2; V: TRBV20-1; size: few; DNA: TGCAGTGCTAGCAAGACAGGAACGGATGGCTACACCTTC; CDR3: CSASKTGTDGYTF
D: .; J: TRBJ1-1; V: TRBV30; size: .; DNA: TGTGCCTGGAGGGCAAACACTGAAGCTTTCTTT; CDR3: CAWRANTEAFF
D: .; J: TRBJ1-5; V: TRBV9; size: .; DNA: TGTGCCAGCGCAGCGGGGACCGCTGGTCAGCCCCAGCATTTT; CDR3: CASAAGTAGQPQHF
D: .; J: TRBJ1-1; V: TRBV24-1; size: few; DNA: TGTGCCACCAGTGATTCGGGACGGAGAGAAGCTTTCTTT; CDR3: CATSDSGRREAFF
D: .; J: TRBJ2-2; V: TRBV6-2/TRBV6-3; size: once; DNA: TGTGCCAGCAGTCCAAGACTAGTATCCACCGGGGAGCTGTTTTTT; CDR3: CASSPRLVSTGELFF
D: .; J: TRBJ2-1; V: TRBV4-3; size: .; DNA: TGCGCCAGCAGCCAAGATTCGGGGCCAGAGCAGTTCTTC; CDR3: CASSQDSGPEQFF
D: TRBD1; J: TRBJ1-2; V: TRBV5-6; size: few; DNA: TGTGCCAGCAGCCCAAGACAGGGGAGGGGTGGCTACACCTTC; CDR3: CASSPRQGRGGYTF
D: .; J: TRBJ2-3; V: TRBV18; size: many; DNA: TGTGCCAGCTCACCAGGACCTAGCACAGATACGCAGTATTTT; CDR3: CASSPGPSTDTQYF
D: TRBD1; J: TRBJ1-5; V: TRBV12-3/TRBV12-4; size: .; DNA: TGTGCCAGCAGTTTATTGGACAGGGATCAGCCCCAGCATTTT; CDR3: CASSLLDRDQPQHF
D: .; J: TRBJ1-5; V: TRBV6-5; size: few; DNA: TGTGCCAGCAGTTACTCTGCGGCAGGGAGCAATCAGCCCCAGCATTTT; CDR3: CASSYSAAGSNQPQHF
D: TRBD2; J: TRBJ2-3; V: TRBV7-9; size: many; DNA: TGTGCCAGCAGCTTTAGCGGGGGGGCCGGAGATACGCAGTATTTT; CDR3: CASSFSGGAGDTQYF
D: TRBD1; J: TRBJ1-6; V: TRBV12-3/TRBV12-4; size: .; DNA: TGTGCCAGCAGTCCCCGGACAGGGGAATCTAATTCACCCCTCCACTTT; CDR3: CASSPRTGESNSPLHF
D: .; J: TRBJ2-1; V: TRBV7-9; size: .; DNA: TGTGCCAGCAGCTTAAGTCTGGGTAGCGGCTCCTACAATGAGCAGTTCTTC; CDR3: CASSLSLGSGSYNEQFF